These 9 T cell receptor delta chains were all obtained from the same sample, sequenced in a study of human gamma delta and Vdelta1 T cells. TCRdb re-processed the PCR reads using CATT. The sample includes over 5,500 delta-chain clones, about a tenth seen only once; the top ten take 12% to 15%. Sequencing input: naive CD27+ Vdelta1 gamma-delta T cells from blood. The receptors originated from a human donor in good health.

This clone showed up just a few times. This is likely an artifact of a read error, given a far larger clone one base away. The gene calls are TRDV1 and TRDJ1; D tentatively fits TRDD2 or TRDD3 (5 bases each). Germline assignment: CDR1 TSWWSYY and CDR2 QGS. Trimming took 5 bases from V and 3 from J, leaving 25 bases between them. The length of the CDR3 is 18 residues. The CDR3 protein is CALGRRLRGGGRSDKLIF. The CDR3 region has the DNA TGTGCTCTTGGGAGACGCCTTCGCGGAGGGGGTAGGTCCGATAAACTCATCTTT.

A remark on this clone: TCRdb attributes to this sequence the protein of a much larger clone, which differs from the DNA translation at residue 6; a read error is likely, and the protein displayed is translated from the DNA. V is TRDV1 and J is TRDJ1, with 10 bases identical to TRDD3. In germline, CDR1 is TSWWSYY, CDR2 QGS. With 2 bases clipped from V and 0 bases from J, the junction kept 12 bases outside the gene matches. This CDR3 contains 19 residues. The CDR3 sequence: CALGEMRPTGGFHTDKLIF. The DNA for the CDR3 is TGTGCTCTTGGGGAAATGCGACCTACTGGGGGATTTCACACCGATAAACTCATCTTT.

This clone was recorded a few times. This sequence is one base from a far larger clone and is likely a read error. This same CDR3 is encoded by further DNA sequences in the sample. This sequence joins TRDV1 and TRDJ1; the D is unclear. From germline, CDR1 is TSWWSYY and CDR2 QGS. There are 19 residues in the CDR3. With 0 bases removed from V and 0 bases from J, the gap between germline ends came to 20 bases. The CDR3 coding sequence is TGTGCTCTTGGGGAACTGGGAGCGGGTATAGCTCGTTACACCGATAAACTCATCTTT. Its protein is CALGELGAGIARYTDKLIF.

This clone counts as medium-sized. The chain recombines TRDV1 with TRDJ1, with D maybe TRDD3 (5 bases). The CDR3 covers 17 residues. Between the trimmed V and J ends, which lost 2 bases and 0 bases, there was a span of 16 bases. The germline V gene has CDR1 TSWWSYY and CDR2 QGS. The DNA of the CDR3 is TGTGCTCTTGGGGAAAGGCTAAAGGGATCGTACACCGATAAACTCATCTTT. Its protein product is CALGERLKGSYTDKLIF.

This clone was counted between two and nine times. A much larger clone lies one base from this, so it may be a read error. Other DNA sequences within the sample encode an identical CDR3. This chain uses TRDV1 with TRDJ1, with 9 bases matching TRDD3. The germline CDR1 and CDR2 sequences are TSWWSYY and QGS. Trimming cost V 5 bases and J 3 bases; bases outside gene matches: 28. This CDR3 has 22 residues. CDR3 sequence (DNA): TGTGCTCTTGGGACTATTACGTATCCTACTGGGGGAACGAAAAGGGGAGCCGATAAACTCATCTTT. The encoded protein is CALGTITYPTGGTKRGADKLIF.

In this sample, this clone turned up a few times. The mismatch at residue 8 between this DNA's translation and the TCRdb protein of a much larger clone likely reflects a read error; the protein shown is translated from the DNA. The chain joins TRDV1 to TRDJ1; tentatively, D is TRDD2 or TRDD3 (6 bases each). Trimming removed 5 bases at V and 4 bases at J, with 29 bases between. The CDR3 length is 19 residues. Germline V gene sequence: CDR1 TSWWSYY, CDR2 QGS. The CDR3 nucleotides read TGTGCTCTTGGGAAGCTTCCTCCACGTCGGTGGGGGTCTAGCGATAAACTCATCTTT. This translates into CALGKLPPRRWGSSDKLIF.

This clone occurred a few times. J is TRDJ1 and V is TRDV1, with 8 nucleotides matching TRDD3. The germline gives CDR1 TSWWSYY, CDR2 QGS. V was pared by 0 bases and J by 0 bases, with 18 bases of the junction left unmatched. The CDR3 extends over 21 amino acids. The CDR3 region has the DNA TGTGCTCTTGGGGAACTTCGCCTACGCTGGGGGACTATCCCGTACACCGATAAACTCATCTTT. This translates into CALGELRLRWGTIPYTDKLIF.

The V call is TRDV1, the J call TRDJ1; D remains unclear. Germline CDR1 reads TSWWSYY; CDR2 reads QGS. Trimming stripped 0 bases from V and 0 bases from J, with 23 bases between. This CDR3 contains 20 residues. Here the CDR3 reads CALGELNSRVRVPYTDKLIF. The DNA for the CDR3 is TGTGCTCTTGGGGAACTTAACAGCAGGGTGCGGGTTCCGTACACCGATAAACTCATCTTT.

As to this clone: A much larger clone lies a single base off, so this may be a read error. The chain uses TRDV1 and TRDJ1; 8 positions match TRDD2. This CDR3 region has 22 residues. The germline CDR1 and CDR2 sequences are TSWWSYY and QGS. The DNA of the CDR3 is TGTGCTCTTGGGGAACTGGTCTTCCTACAACGTACTGGCCGAAGGAACACCGATAGACTCATCTTT. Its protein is CALGELVFLQRTGRRNTDRLIF.